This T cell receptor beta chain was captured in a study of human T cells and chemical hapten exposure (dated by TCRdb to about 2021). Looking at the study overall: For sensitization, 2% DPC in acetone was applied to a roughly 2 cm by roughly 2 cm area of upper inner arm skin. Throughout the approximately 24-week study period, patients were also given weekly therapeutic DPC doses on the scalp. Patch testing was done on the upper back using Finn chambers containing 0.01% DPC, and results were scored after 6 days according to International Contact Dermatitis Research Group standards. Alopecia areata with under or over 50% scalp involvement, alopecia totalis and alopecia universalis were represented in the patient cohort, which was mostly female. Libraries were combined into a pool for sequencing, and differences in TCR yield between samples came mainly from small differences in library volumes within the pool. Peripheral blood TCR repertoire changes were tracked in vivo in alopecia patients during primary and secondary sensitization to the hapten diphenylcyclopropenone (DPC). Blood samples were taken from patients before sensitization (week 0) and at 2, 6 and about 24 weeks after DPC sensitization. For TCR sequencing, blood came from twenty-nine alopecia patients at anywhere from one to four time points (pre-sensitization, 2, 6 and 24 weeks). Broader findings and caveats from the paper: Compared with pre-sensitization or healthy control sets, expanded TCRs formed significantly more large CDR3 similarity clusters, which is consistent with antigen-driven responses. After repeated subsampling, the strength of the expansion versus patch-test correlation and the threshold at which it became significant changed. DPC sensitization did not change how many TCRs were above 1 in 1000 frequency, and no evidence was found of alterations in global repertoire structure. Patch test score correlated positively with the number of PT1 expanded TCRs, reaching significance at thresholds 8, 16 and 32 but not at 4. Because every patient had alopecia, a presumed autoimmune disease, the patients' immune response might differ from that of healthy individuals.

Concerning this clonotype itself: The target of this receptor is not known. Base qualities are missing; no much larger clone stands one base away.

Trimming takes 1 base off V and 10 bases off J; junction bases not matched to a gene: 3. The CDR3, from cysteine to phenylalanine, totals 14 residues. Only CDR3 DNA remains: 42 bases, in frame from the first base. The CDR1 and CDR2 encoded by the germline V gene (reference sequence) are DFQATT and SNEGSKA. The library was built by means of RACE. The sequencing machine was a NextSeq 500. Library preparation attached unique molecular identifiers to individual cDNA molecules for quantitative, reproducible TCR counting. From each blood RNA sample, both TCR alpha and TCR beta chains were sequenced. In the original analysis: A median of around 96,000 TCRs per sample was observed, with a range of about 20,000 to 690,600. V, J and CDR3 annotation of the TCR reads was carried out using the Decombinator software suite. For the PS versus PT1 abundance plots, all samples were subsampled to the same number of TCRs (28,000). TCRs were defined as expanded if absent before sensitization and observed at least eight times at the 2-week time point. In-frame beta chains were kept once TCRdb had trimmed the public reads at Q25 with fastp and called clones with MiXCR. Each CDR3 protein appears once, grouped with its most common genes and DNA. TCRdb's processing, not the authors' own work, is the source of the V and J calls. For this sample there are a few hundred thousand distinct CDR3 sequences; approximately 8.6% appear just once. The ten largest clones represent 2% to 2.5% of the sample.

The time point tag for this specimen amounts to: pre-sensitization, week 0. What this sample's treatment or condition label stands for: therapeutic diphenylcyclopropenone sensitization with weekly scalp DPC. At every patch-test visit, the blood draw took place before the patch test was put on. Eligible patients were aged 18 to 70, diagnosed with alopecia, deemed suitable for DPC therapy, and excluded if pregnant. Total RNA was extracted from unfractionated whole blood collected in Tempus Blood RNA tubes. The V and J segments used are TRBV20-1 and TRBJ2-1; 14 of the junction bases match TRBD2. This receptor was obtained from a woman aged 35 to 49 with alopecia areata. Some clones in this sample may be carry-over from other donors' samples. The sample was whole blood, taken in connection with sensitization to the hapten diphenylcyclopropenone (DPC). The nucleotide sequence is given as TGCAGTGCTAGAGTTAGACTAGCGGGAGGGGAGCAGTTCTTC. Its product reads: CSARVRLAGGEQFF.